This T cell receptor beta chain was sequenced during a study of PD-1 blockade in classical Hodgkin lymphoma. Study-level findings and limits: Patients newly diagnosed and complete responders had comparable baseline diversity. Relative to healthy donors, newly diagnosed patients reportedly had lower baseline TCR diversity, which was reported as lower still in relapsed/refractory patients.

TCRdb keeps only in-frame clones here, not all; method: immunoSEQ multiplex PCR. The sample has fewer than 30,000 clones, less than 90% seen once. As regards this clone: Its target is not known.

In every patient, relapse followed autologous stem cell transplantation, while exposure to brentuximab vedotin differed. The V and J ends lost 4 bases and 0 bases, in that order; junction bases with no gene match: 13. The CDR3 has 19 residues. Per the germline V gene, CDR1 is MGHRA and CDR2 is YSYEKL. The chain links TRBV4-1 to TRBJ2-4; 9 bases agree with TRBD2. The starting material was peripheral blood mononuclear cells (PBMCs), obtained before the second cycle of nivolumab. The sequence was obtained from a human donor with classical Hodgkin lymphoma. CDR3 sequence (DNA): TGCGCCAGCAGCCCCGCCGGGCTAGCGGGACGGGGAGCCAAAAACATTCAGTACTTC. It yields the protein CASSPAGLAGRGAKNIQYF.